Shown below are 14 T cell receptor beta chains from a single sample sequenced in a study of T cell changes during pregnancy in multiple sclerosis. Method: immunoSEQ multiplex PCR; TCRdb's copy keeps in-frame clones and lacks some. The sample consists of tens of thousands of clones, roughly 90% of them appearing once. The starting material was peripheral blood, obtained in the second trimester of pregnancy. These TCRs come from a female donor with multiple sclerosis, enrolled in a pregnancy study.

This clone was seen a single time. This chain links TRBV28 with TRBJ2-7; weak D call: TRBD2 (6 bases). The V gene's germline CDR1 is MDHEN and CDR2 SYDVKM. The CDR3 sequence is 15 residues long. Trimming removed 6 bases from V and 4 bases from J, with 19 bases in between. CDR3 sequence: CASRGGVWREYEQYF. The DNA of the CDR3 is TGTGCCAGCAGGGGTGGGGTGTGGAGGGAATACGAGCAGTACTTC.

In its sample, this clone was seen once. The V call is TRBV5-1, the J call TRBJ2-7; the match to TRBD2 covers 10 bases. Germline-derived CDR1 and CDR2 are SGHRS and YFSETQ. This CDR3 is 16 amino acids long. V shed 3 bases and J 6 bases; nucleotides not matched to a gene: 12. The CDR3 nucleotides are TGCGCCAGCAGCTCCACTGCGAGCGGGGGGGCCCTCGAGCAGTACTTC. Protein sequence: CASSSTASGGALEQYF.

The gene calls are TRBV5-1 and TRBJ2-2; no clear D. The CDR3 consists of 13 residues. Trimming took 0 bases from V and 9 from J, leaving 9 bases between them. Germline V gene sequence: CDR1 SGHRS, CDR2 YFSETQ. The CDR3 DNA sequence: TGCGCCAGCAGCTTGGTAGTACCACGGGAGCTGTTTTTT. This encodes CASSLVVPRELFF.

This CDR3 reads CASSPPGYGYTF. In DNA form, the CDR3 reads TGTGCCAGCTCACCCCCAGGCTATGGCTACACCTTC. The chain carries TRBV18 and TRBJ1-2; D unresolved. There are 12 residues in the CDR3. V was pared by 3 bases and J by 4 bases, with 6 bases between. Germline V gene lookup returns CDR1 KGHSH and CDR2 LQKENI.

This rearrangement joins TRBV6-1 to TRBJ1-2; D unresolved. The CDR3 is made up of 13 amino acids. V lost 3 bases and J 2 bases, leaving 7 bases between the germline ends. Germline V gene sequence: CDR1 MNHNS, CDR2 SASEGT. DNA of the CDR3: TGTGCCAGCAGTGATGGGGAGAACTATGGCTACACCTTC. Translating gives CASSDGENYGYTF.

J is TRBJ1-4 and V is TRBV9; TRBD1 aligns across 9 bases. The J segment lost 10 bases and the V segment lost 3 bases, leaving 7 bases of the junction unmatched. This CDR3 has 14 amino acids. The germline CDR1 and CDR2 sequences are SGDLS and YYNGEE. CDR3 bases: TGTGCCAGCAGCGGCGGGACAGGGAATCGAAAACTGTTTTTT. It encodes CASSGGTGNRKLFF.

This clone appeared once. The chain employs TRBV5-1 and TRBJ2-7; 7 bases map to TRBD1. The germline CDR1 and CDR2 sequences are SGHRS and YFSETQ. The CDR3 covers 18 residues. Trimming cost V 2 bases and J 0 bases; bases outside gene matches: 14. The chain's CDR3 is CASSLSIGRGRGSYEQYF. CDR3 nucleotides: TGCGCCAGCAGCTTAAGTATTGGTAGGGGGCGCGGCTCCTACGAGCAGTACTTC.

The chain employs TRBV5-1 and TRBJ2-5; TRBD1 agrees at 10 bases. The J segment lost 5 bases and the V segment lost 0 bases, leaving 7 bases of the junction unmatched. The CDR3 has 16 residues. Looked up from germline, CDR1 is SGHRS and CDR2 is YFSETQ. Here the CDR3 reads CASSLAETGGLETQYF. For the CDR3, the DNA is TGCGCCAGCAGCTTGGCCGAGACAGGGGGCCTTGAGACCCAGTACTTC.

The gene calls are TRBV9 and TRBJ1-5; 7 positions match TRBD1. V trimming: 3 bases; J trimming: 6 bases; junction bases outside the gene matches: 3. Germline CDR1 reads SGDLS; CDR2 reads YYNGEE. This CDR3 contains 13 residues. The CDR3 sequence: CASSETGLQPQHF. The CDR3 DNA reads TGTGCCAGCAGCGAGACAGGGCTTCAGCCCCAGCATTTT.

This rearrangement joins TRBV5-6 to TRBJ2-1; 11 bases align to TRBD2. The CDR3 runs 16 residues. The junction had 4 bases not matched to a gene; V was cut back by 3 bases and J by 2 bases. Per germline, CDR1 SGHDT and CDR2 YYEEEE. The CDR3 loop is CASSSTGLAAYNEQFF. The CDR3 region has the DNA TGTGCCAGCAGCTCGACGGGACTAGCGGCCTACAATGAGCAGTTCTTC.

The chain recombines TRBV6-1 with TRBJ2-3; TRBD1 aligns across 11 bases. CDR3 size: 15 residues. Trimming at V came to 9 bases and at J to 3 bases, leaving 8 bases not matched to a gene. The germline V gene encodes CDR1 MNHNS and CDR2 SASEGT. The DNA for the CDR3 is TGTGCCAGGGCTGGACAGGGGGCAAGGACAGATACGCAGTATTTT. Encoded protein: CARAGQGARTDTQYF.

This clone was seen only a few times. This chain joins TRBV6-1 and TRBJ2-3; 9 bases are a match to TRBD2. CDR1 is MNHNS and CDR2 is SASEGT in the germline V gene. The CDR3 is 15 amino acids. V was pared by 4 bases and J by 0 bases, with 2 bases of the junction left unmatched. The DNA of the CDR3 is TGTGCCAGCAGTGTAACTAGCGGGAGCACAGATACGCAGTATTTT. It translates to CASSVTSGSTDTQYF.

The chain carries TRBV6-1 and TRBJ2-5; TRBD1 matches at 7 bases. The germline V gene has CDR1 MNHNS and CDR2 SASEGT. The CDR3 extends over 14 amino acids. Unmatched junction bases numbered 3, after V lost 4 bases and J lost 1 base. CDR3 in amino acids: CASSGPGGQETQYF. The CDR3, as DNA: TGTGCCAGCAGTGGGCCAGGGGGCCAAGAGACCCAGTACTTC.

The chain combines TRBV29-1 with TRBJ2-5, with D perhaps TRBD2 (7 bases). The CDR3 spans 14 residues. Trimming removed 5 bases at V and 5 bases at J, with 18 bases between. The germline V gene encodes CDR1 SQVTM and CDR2 ANQGSEA. CDR3 protein: CSVSYGGRGETQYF. In DNA form, the CDR3 reads TGCAGCGTTTCATACGGGGGGCGCGGGGAGACCCAGTACTTC.